Each of the 26 T cell receptor beta chains below was sequenced from the same sample in a study of blood T cell repertoires in COVID-19. Method: immunoSEQ multiplex PCR; TCRdb's copy keeps in-frame clones and lacks some. The sample records roughly 80,000 clones, 82% being singletons. The sample was peripheral blood. The receptors were gathered from a human donor in a cohort sampled during active COVID-19.

In DNA form, the CDR3 reads TGCGCCAGCAGTGAGTCTCGCCTGGCGGTAGCGAACACTGAAGCTTTCTTT. Translating gives CASSESRLAVANTEAFF. This chain joins TRBV10-1 and TRBJ1-1; D is unresolved. Trimming shortened V by 0 bases and J by 1 base, and 15 bases separated the two germline ends. The CDR3 is 17 residues long. Germline CDR1 reads WNHNN; CDR2 reads SYGVQD (reference sequence).

This chain links TRBV21-1 with TRBJ1-2. TRBV21-1 represents a pseudogene. The CDR3 totals 14 residues. DNA of the CDR3: TGTGCCAGCAGCAGACGGAGTCAGACCTATGGCTACACCTTC. This gives the protein CASSRRSQTYGYTF.

The chain is built from TRBV6-5 and TRBJ1-1, with a possible D match to TRBD1 (5 bases). Trimming stripped 7 bases from V and 1 base from J, with 13 bases between. This CDR3 region has 14 residues. Looked up from germline, CDR1 is MNHEY and CDR2 is SVGAGI. CDR3 in DNA: TGTGCCAGCAATGGGGCCGGCTCGAACACTGAAGCTTTCTTT. Its translation: CASNGAGSNTEAFF.

The chain has TRBV27 and TRBJ2-7; no clear D. Germline V gene lookup returns CDR1 MNHEY and CDR2 SMNVEV (reference sequence). There are 13 residues in the CDR3. V lost 5 bases and J 10 bases, leaving 18 bases between the germline ends. CDR3 sequence reads: CASSPEWAKAQYF. CDR3 DNA sequence: TGTGCCAGCAGTCCAGAGTGGGCAAAAGCCCAGTACTTC.

J is TRBJ2-7 and V is TRBV19; D unresolved. Trimming shortened V by 5 bases and J by 2 bases, and 7 bases separated the two germline ends. The CDR3 length is 12 residues. Germline assignment: CDR1 LNHDA and CDR2 SQIVND (reference sequence). The CDR3 region has the DNA TGTGCCAGTAGTGGCCGTCCCTACGAGCAGTACTTC. This sequence encodes CASSGRPYEQYF.

This clone was seen repeatedly, ten times or more. The chain combines TRBV5-1 with TRBJ1-6, with D possibly TRBD1 on 5 matching bases. V lost 0 bases and J 7 bases, leaving 14 bases between the germline ends. The germline CDR1 and CDR2 sequences are SGHRS and YFSETQ. The CDR3 loop spans 16 amino acids. The CDR3 DNA reads TGCGCCAGCAGCTTGGGAGGCGGGGCGGGGAATTCACCCCTCCACTTT. It specifies CASSLGGGAGNSPLHF.

The J gene is TRBJ2-5, the V gene TRBV30, with TRBD2 matching 9 bases. J was trimmed by 5 bases and V by 8 bases; bases with no gene match: 9. This CDR3 is 13 amino acids long. CDR1 is GTSNPN, CDR2 SVGIG, per germline (reference sequence). The CDR3 DNA is TGTGCCATATCGGGCGGGAGGGTGGAGACCCAGTACTTC. Protein sequence: CAISGGRVETQYF.

This rearrangement joins TRBV6-5 to TRBJ2-7; 8 bases align to TRBD2. Germline V CDR1 and CDR2: MNHEY, SVGAGI. The CDR3 spans 12 residues. The V and J ends lost 6 bases and 5 bases, in that order; junction bases with no gene match: 3. Written as DNA, the CDR3 is TGTGCCAGCAGCGGGGGGGTAAACGAGCAGTACTTC. This encodes CASSGGVNEQYF.

This chain joins TRBV28 and TRBJ2-7; maybe TRBD1 (6 bases). The V and J ends lost 7 bases and 6 bases respectively, with 19 bases between them. Per the germline V gene, CDR1 is MDHEN and CDR2 is SYDVKM. The CDR3 has 14 amino acids. In DNA form, the CDR3 reads TGTGCCAGCATTTCGTTGGGCAGGGGCGGCGAGCAGTACTTC. Its translation is CASISLGRGGEQYF.

The rearrangement links TRBV2 to TRBJ2-6, with 7 bases lining up with TRBD1. The ends lost 7 bases at V and 2 bases at J; junction bases unmatched: 8. The CDR3 runs 16 residues. Germline V gene sequence: CDR1 SNHLY, CDR2 FYNNEI. The CDR3 sequence is CASTERRGPGANVLTF. Written as DNA, the CDR3 is TGTGCCAGCACCGAAAGAAGGGGGCCTGGGGCCAACGTCCTGACTTTC. The variable domain in full, completed from reference TRBV2 and TRBJ2-6, reads EPEVTQTPSHQVTQMGQEVILRCVPISNHLYFYWYRQILGQKVEFLVSFYNNEISEKSEIFDDQFSVERPDGSNFTLKIRSTKLEDSAMYFCASTERRGPGANVLTFGAGSRLTVL.

The chain uses TRBV3-1 (or the pseudogene TRBV3-2) and TRBJ2-7; the D gene is possibly TRBD2 (5 bases). V shed 4 bases and J shed 0 bases, with 13 bases lying between them. CDR1 and CDR2 from the germline V gene are LGHDT and YNNKEL (reference sequence). The CDR3 is 15 amino acids. CDR3 coding DNA: TGTGCCAGCAGCCGAGGACCCGGAGGCTCCTACGAGCAGTACTTC. Its protein is CASSRGPGGSYEQYF.

This sequence joins TRBV11-2 and TRBJ1-2, with TRBD1 as a possible D gene (6 bases). Germline V lookup: CDR1 SGHAT, CDR2 FQNNGV. V lost 5 bases and J 8 bases, leaving 18 bases between the germline ends. The CDR3 length is 14 residues. The CDR3 nucleotides are TGTGCCAGCAGCACATCCAGGGGTTCTGGAGGCTACACCTTC. Its translation is CASSTSRGSGGYTF.

The chain is built from TRBV15 and TRBJ2-3, with D perhaps matching TRBD1 (5 bases). The CDR3 has 15 residues. V lost 1 base and J lost 2, with 10 bases in between. The germline CDR1 and CDR2 sequences are LNHNV and YYDKDF (reference sequence). The CDR3 coding sequence is TGTGCCACCAGCAGAGCCTCGACAGACACAGATACGCAGTATTTT. Translated: CATSRASTDTDTQYF.

This chain uses TRBV19 with TRBJ2-1, with TRBD2 identical over 12 bases. The V and J ends lost 4 bases and 6 bases, in that order; junction bases with no gene match: 4. Germline lookup yields CDR1 LNHDA and CDR2 SQIVND (reference sequence). This CDR3 spans 15 amino acids. CDR3: CASSKLTSGGNEQFF. DNA of the CDR3: TGTGCCAGTAGTAAGCTGACTAGCGGGGGCAATGAGCAGTTCTTC.

The CDR3 spells CSVEGQGNYEQYF. The CDR3 DNA reads TGCAGCGTTGAAGGCCAGGGAAACTACGAGCAGTACTTC. This rearrangement joins TRBV29-1 to TRBJ2-7; maybe TRBD1 (5 bases). The V gene's germline CDR1 is SQVTM and CDR2 ANQGSEA. The ends were cut back, 1 base at V and 3 bases at J, with 10 bases in the middle. The CDR3 covers 13 residues.

V gene TRBV7-9 combines with J gene TRBJ2-3; 8 bases are a match to TRBD1. Trimming cost V 0 bases and J 3 bases; bases outside gene matches: 2. This CDR3 has 15 amino acids. Germline V gene lookup returns CDR1 SEHNR and CDR2 FQNEAQ (reference sequence). The CDR3 loop reads CASSLAQGGTDTQYF. The CDR3 nucleotides are TGTGCCAGCAGCTTAGCACAGGGGGGTACAGATACGCAGTATTTT.

CDR3 bases: TGTGCCAGCAGTGAACGGGGGTCCCAGTACTTC. It specifies CASSERGSQYF. This rearrangement joins TRBV2 to TRBJ2-5; D is possibly TRBD2 (6 bases). Trimming stripped 2 bases from V and 9 bases from J, with 7 bases between. The CDR3 loop spans 11 amino acids. Germline assignment: CDR1 SNHLY and CDR2 FYNNEI.

This clone was counted a few times. V usage is TRBV10-3 and J usage is TRBJ2-7; TRBD2 matches at 9 bases. With V trimmed by 3 bases and J by 4 bases, 7 bases remained unmatched. The CDR3 totals 15 residues. Germline loops: CDR1 ENHRY, CDR2 SYGVKD. The CDR3 DNA reads TGTGCCATCAGTGACTGGGCGGGGGGGACTTACGAGCAGTACTTC. Its protein is CAISDWAGGTYEQYF.

The CDR3 is CASGRGTDEQYF. CDR3 coding DNA: TGTGCCAGCGGGAGGGGCACCGACGAGCAGTACTTC. The chain joins TRBV12-3 or TRBV12-4 to TRBJ2-7; 7 bases are shared with TRBD2. This CDR3 is built from 12 residues. The junction had 6 bases not matched to a gene; V was cut back by 8 bases and J by 5 bases.

The chain has TRBV3-1 (or the pseudogene TRBV3-2) and TRBJ2-1; D remains unclear. V lost 0 bases and J lost 4, with 13 bases in between. Germline V gives CDR1 LGHDT, CDR2 YNNKEL (reference sequence). The CDR3 length is 16 residues. The CDR3, as DNA: TGTGCCAGCAGCCAAGAGGAAAAGCGACGTTACAATGAGCAGTTCTTC. Protein: CASSQEEKRRYNEQFF.

CDR3 bases: TGCAGCGCGGACAGTCGTAACTATGGCTACACCTTC. Translated: CSADSRNYGYTF. This sequence joins TRBV29-1 and TRBJ1-2, with D perhaps TRBD1 (6 bases). The germline V gene has CDR1 SQVTM and CDR2 ANQGSEA. Trimming removed 7 bases from V and 1 base from J, with 10 bases in between. The CDR3 covers 12 residues.

This clone was counted between two and nine times. V and J are TRBV2 and TRBJ2-7; possible D gene TRBD1, 6 bases. The CDR3 length is 14 residues. The V gene lost 1 base and the J gene lost 5 bases, with 12 bases spanning the gap. Germline V gives CDR1 SNHLY, CDR2 FYNNEI. The CDR3 protein is CASSEGQVGDEQYF. The CDR3 DNA sequence: TGTGCCAGCAGTGAAGGACAGGTCGGCGACGAGCAGTACTTC.

This chain connects TRBV7-6 to TRBJ2-1; 14 bases align to TRBD2. J gave up 0 bases and V 5 bases, and 0 bases lay outside the gene matches. CDR1 and CDR2 from the germline V gene are SGHVS and FNYEAQ. The CDR3 totals 16 residues. In nucleotides, the CDR3 is TGTGCCAGCAGCGGGACTAGCGGGAGCTCCTACAATGAGCAGTTCTTC. Translated, it gives CASSGTSGSSYNEQFF.

The gene calls are TRBV28 and TRBJ2-7; D might be TRBD1 (5 bases). The CDR3 has 15 residues. Trimming removed 5 bases from V and 1 base from J, with 15 bases in between. Germline V CDR1 and CDR2: MDHEN, SYDVKM. The CDR3 nucleotides are TGTGCCAGCAGTACCCGACAGTTTCGGTCCTACGAGCAGTACTTC. This sequence encodes CASSTRQFRSYEQYF.

The V call is TRBV27, the J call TRBJ2-6, with TRBD2 matching over 8 bases. CDR1 MNHEY and CDR2 SMNVEV come from the germline V gene (reference sequence). V was pared by 5 bases and J by 0 bases, with 9 bases of the junction left unmatched. The CDR3 extends over 18 amino acids. The chain's CDR3 is CASSVSGGRVSGANVLTF. Written as DNA, the CDR3 is TGTGCCAGCAGTGTCTCGGGGGGGCGGGTCTCTGGGGCCAACGTCCTGACTTTC.

The CDR3 DNA sequence: TGTGCCAGCAGCCTCGAACGAACCGGGGAAGCTTTCTTT. This sequence encodes CASSLERTGEAFF. V is TRBV7-9 and J is TRBJ1-1, with D uncertain. Germline assignment: CDR1 SEHNR and CDR2 FQNEAQ (reference sequence). V was clipped by 5 bases and J by 8 bases, with 15 bases between them. The CDR3 spans 13 residues.